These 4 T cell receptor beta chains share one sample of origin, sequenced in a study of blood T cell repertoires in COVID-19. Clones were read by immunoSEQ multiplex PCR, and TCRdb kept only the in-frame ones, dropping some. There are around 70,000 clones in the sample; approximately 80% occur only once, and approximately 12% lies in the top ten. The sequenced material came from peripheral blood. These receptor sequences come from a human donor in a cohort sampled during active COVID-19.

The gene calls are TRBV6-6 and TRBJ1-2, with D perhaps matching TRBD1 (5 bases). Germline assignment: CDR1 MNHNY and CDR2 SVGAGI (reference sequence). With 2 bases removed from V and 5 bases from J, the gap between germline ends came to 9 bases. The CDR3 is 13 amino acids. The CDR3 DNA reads TGTGCCAGCAGTTACGTGGGGGGATATGGCTACACCTTC. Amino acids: CASSYVGGYGYTF.

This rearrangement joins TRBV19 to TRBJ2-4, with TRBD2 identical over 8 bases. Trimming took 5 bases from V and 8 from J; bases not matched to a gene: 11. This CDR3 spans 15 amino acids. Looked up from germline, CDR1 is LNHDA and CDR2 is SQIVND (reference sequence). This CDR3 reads CASSPDGTSQHIQYF. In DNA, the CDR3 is TGTGCCAGTAGTCCCGATGGGACTAGTCAACACATTCAGTACTTC.

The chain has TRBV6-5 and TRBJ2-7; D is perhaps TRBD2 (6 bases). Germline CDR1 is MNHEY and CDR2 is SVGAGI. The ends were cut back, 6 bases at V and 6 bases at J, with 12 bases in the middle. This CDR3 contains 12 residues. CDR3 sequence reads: CASRIGGAEQYF. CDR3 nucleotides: TGTGCCAGCAGAATCGGGGGTGCCGAGCAGTACTTC.

The CDR3 loop reads CASSPAGPSMETQYF. The DNA of the CDR3 is TGTGCCAGCAGCCCAGCGGGACCCTCCATGGAGACCCAGTACTTC. This chain connects TRBV7-2 to TRBJ2-5; 7 bases line up with TRBD2. Per germline, CDR1 SGHTA and CDR2 FQGNSA. V lost 5 bases to trimming and J lost 5 bases; unmatched junction nucleotides: 11. This CDR3 spans 15 amino acids.